Each of the 2 T cell receptor beta chains below was sequenced from the same sample in a study of T cells in women clearing cervical HPV infection. Generated by immunoSEQ multiplex PCR, the TCRdb table keeps only in-frame clones and is missing some. The listing records 25,000 to 35,000 clones. The source material was blood buffy coat. These receptor sequences come from a woman between 18 and 69 years old with a cervical HPV16 infection that either progressed to CIN3+ or cleared (not recorded which).

As for this clone: The DNA ends 3 residues before the CDR3 does, and the rest of the CDR3 is filled in from the germline J gene. The V gene is TRBV19, the J gene TRBJ2-7; D might be TRBD1 (5 bases). The CDR3 is made up of 16 amino acids. Trimming shortened V by 3 bases and J by 0 bases, and 15 bases separated the two germline ends. From germline, CDR1 is LNHDA and CDR2 SQIVND (reference sequence). Here the CDR3 reads CASSMVGQGSSYEQYF. The sequenced CDR3 bases are TGTGCCAGTAGTATGGTCGGGCAGGGAAGCTCCTACGAG.

As to this clone: The read ends 3 residues shy of where the CDR3 ends; the end is completed using the germline J gene. This chain connects TRBV5-1 to TRBJ1-1, with D perhaps matching TRBD1 (6 bases). V was cut by 6 bases and J by 5 bases, with 17 bases left in between. CDR1 is SGHRS, CDR2 YFSETQ, per germline. CDR3 length equals 14 residues. The part of the CDR3 DNA that was read is TGCGCCAGCACCACAGGGTCGAGGAGGACTGAA. The encoded protein is CASTTGSRRTE. The CDR3 reads in full as CASTTGSRRTEAFF.